The 14 T cell receptor beta chains reported below all come from one sample, sequenced in a study of OX40 agonist ivuxolimab in advanced cancers. Clones were read by immunoSEQ multiplex PCR, and TCRdb kept only the in-frame ones, dropping some. Of 55,000 to 90,000 clones listed, roughly 90% are singletons. Sequencing was performed on CD4+ or CD8+ T cells sorted from blood, taken in a trial of the OX40 agonist ivuxolimab. Source of these receptors: an adult with an advanced solid tumor such as melanoma, head and neck, liver or kidney cancer.

This clone has just one count. The chain employs TRBV6-1 and TRBJ2-1, with D unclear. CDR3 size: 13 residues. V was clipped by 11 bases and J by 3 bases, with 14 bases between them. From germline, CDR1 is MNHNS and CDR2 SASEGT. CDR3 in amino acids: CAGAVTIYNEQFF. DNA for the CDR3: TGTGCCGGAGCTGTTACCATCTACAATGAGCAGTTCTTC.

This clone turned up a few times. The chain uses TRBV7-2 and TRBJ1-6, with D maybe TRBD1 (6 bases). The V end lost 4 bases, the J end lost 10 bases, and 11 bases lay between the germline ends. CDR3 length: 13 amino acids. Germline CDR1 is SGHTA and CDR2 is FQGNSA. This CDR3 reads CASSSGQFSPLHF. CDR3 nucleotide sequence: TGTGCCAGCAGCTCCGGACAGTTCTCACCCCTCCACTTT. The full variable domain, in which reference TRBV7-2 and TRBJ1-6 provide the parts outside the CDR3, is GAGVSQSPSNKVTEKGKDVELRCDPISGHTALYWYRQSLGQGLEFLIYFQGNSAPDKSGLPSDRFSAERTGGSVSTLTIQRTQQEDSAVYLCASSSGQFSPLHFGNGTRLTVT.

The CDR3 loop is CASSQGQELFF. CDR3 sequence (DNA): TGTGCCAGCAGTCAAGGACAGGAACTGTTTTTT. The gene calls are TRBV6-5 and TRBJ1-4; 7 bases line up with TRBD1. J lost 12 bases, V lost 5 bases, and 3 bases had no gene match. The CDR3 has 11 amino acids. Germline V lookup: CDR1 MNHEY, CDR2 SVGAGI.

The V gene is TRBV4-1, the J gene TRBJ2-4; no clear D. CDR3 length: 16 amino acids. Trimming removed 1 base at V and 0 bases at J, with 10 bases between. Germline V gene sequence: CDR1 MGHRA, CDR2 YSYEKL. The CDR3 DNA is TGCGCCAGCAGCCAAGTCACCGTTCTAGCCAAAAACATTCAGTACTTC. The encoded protein is CASSQVTVLAKNIQYF.

The rearrangement links TRBV7-9 to TRBJ1-3; D perhaps matches TRBD1 (5 bases). CDR1 and CDR2 (germline): SEHNR, FQNEAQ (reference sequence). V gave up 6 bases and J gave up 5 bases, with 23 bases separating them. CDR3 length: 17 residues. CDR3 region: CASRTGAGNTRRNTIYF. In nucleotides, the CDR3 is TGTGCCAGCAGGACCGGGGCAGGGAACACTCGGAGAAACACCATATATTTT.

The rearrangement joins TRBV6-5 to TRBJ1-1; D is possibly TRBD1 (5 bases). V was cut by 3 bases and J by 5 bases, with 16 bases left in between. CDR1 is MNHEY and CDR2 is SVGAGI in the germline V gene. This CDR3 region has 15 residues. The CDR3 spells CASSYGSAGQTEAFF. CDR3 in DNA: TGTGCCAGCAGTTATGGTAGCGCAGGGCAAACTGAAGCTTTCTTT.

V usage is TRBV28 and J usage is TRBJ1-6; 9 bases are shared with TRBD1. This CDR3 region has 13 residues. J was trimmed by 5 bases and V by 9 bases; bases with no gene match: 2. CDR1 is MDHEN and CDR2 is SYDVKM in the germline V gene. Written as DNA, the CDR3 is TGTGCCAGTAGACAGGGGGATAATTCACCCCTCCACTTT. Its translation is CASRQGDNSPLHF. Combining the CDR3 with reference TRBV28 and TRBJ1-6 gives the whole variable domain DVKVTQSSRYLVKRTGEKVFLECVQDMDHENMFWYRQDPGLGLRLIYFSYDVKMKEKGDIPEGYSVSREKKERFSLILESASTNQTSMYLCASRQGDNSPLHFGNGTRLTVT.

This chain connects TRBV6-1 to TRBJ1-5; 10 bases are a match to TRBD1. J lost 4 bases, V lost 11 bases, and 5 bases had no gene match. The CDR3 loop spans 13 amino acids. CDR1 is MNHNS, CDR2 SASEGT, per germline. DNA of the CDR3: TGTGCCGGACAGGGGGACGGAAATCAGCCCCAGCATTTT. This translates into CAGQGDGNQPQHF.

V and J are TRBV18 and TRBJ2-5; possible D gene TRBD2, 6 bases. The CDR3 runs 15 residues. Germline values: CDR1 KGHSH, CDR2 LQKENI. Trimming pared 6 bases from V and 5 bases from J, leaving 19 bases between. CDR3 sequence (DNA): TGTGCCAGCTCGCCTACCGGGGGATTAGGGGAGACCCAGTACTTC. It specifies CASSPTGGLGETQYF.

CDR3 bases: TGTGCCAGCACCGAGGGGGCCCTTCACTCCAATGAGCAGTTCTTC. This encodes CASTEGALHSNEQFF. The chain employs TRBV28 and TRBJ2-1, with 7 positions matching TRBD1. Germline CDR1 is MDHEN and CDR2 is SYDVKM. There are 15 residues in the CDR3. J was trimmed by 6 bases and V by 7 bases; bases with no gene match: 12. The full variable domain, in which reference TRBV28 and TRBJ2-1 provide the parts outside the CDR3, is DVKVTQSSRYLVKRTGEKVFLECVQDMDHENMFWYRQDPGLGLRLIYFSYDVKMKEKGDIPEGYSVSREKKERFSLILESASTNQTSMYLCASTEGALHSNEQFFGPGTRLTVL.

V is TRBV11-1 and J is TRBJ2-5, with D possibly called TRBD1 or TRBD2 (6 bases each). CDR3 length: 14 residues. Per the germline V gene, CDR1 is SGHAT and CDR2 is FQDESV (reference sequence). V gave up 9 bases and J gave up 5 bases, with 19 bases separating them. The CDR3 reads CASAPPGAWETQYF. CDR3 coding DNA: TGTGCCAGTGCGCCGCCGGGGGCATGGGAGACCCAGTACTTC.

The V call is TRBV18, the J call TRBJ1-1, with unresolved D. The ends were cut back, 1 base at V and 4 bases at J, with 7 bases in the middle. The CDR3 extends over 13 amino acids. Germline V gene data show CDR1 as KGHSH and CDR2 as LQKENI. CDR3 sequence: CASSPRLSTEAFF. CDR3 DNA: TGTGCCAGCTCACCACGATTGTCCACTGAAGCTTTCTTT.

The rearrangement links TRBV18 to TRBJ1-2, with 7 bases matching TRBD1. Germline V gives CDR1 KGHSH, CDR2 LQKENI. This CDR3 is 14 amino acids long. J lost 4 bases, V lost 3 bases, and 5 bases had no gene match. The chain's CDR3 is CASSPWDRSYGYTF. For the CDR3, the DNA is TGTGCCAGCTCACCCTGGGACAGAAGCTATGGCTACACCTTC.

In nucleotides, the CDR3 is TGCGCCAGCAGCCAAGGGCCGGGGGGGAAACTCACCGGGGAGCTGTTTTTT. Translation: CASSQGPGGKLTGELFF. This chain connects TRBV4-3 to TRBJ2-2; 8 bases align to TRBD2. The length of the CDR3 is 17 residues. CDR1 is LGHNA, CDR2 YSLEER, per germline. Germline trimming cut 1 base from V and 4 bases from J; bases unmatched to any gene: 8.